This T cell receptor beta chain was captured in a study of blood T cell repertoires in COVID-19. Turning to the study itself: Samples came from the United States, Italy and Spain, spanning acute and convalescent COVID-19. The cDNA or gDNA used as material had been derived from T cells, B-cell-depleted T cells, or PBMCs.

The germline gives CDR1 MGHRA, CDR2 YSYEKL. V dropped 4 bases and J dropped 7; count of bases not matched to a gene: 9. This CDR3 is built from 16 residues. Cohort assignment relied on participant-reported clinical history. Either two negative PCRs, clearance, or symptom resolution qualified Cohort 3 donors as recovered. Sequenced by immunoSEQ multiplex PCR; TCRdb stores in-frame clones only, minus some. The repertoire has roughly 500,000 clones, approximately 87% of them found once; the top ten carry approximately 1.8%. The specimen was PBMCs or T cells enriched from blood (not recorded which). The clonotype was recovered from a woman in her thirties or forties who had recovered from COVID-19. The J gene is TRBJ1-4, the V gene TRBV4-1, with 10 bases aligning to TRBD1. CDR3 sequence (DNA): TGCGCCAGCAGCCTTCCTGGGACAGGGGTGGGTGAAAAACTGTTTTTT. Its translation is CASSLPGTGVGEKLFF.